These T cell receptor beta chains were read from a single sample in a study of tumour-infiltrating T cells in Burkitt lymphoma. Here immunoSEQ multiplex PCR was the method, and the copy in TCRdb shows in-frame clones only, minus some. The table lists around 50,000 clones, approximately 31% of them singletons. The sequenced sample consisted of tumor tissue. All receptors come from a human donor with Burkitt lymphoma. Each CDR3 is given without its conserved first and last residue. The size field is filled for only some rows; it gives once, few, many or a size class.

clone size,V gene,J gene,CDR3 protein
.,TRBV19,TRBJ2-5,ASAGADPRGTQY
.,TRBV7-9,TRBJ1-2,ASSPNRQTTYYGYT
few,TRBV27,TRBJ1-6,ASSLRDLRSPLH
.,TRBV18,TRBJ2-1,ASSPGTSGAYNEQF
few,TRBV5-1,TRBJ2-1,ASSLSGNEQF
.,TRBV18,TRBJ2-3,ASSPRQGIDTQY
.,TRBV12-1,TRBJ1-6,ASNPGQGNIWGYNSPLH
.,TRBV10-3,TRBJ1-1,ATAGGNTEAF
few,TRBV7-2,TRBJ1-2,ASSLAPGYGYT
.,TRBV30,TRBJ2-3,AWSVVDTQY
few,TRBV5-1,TRBJ1-4,ASSRLAGFNEKLF
few,TRBV20-1,TRBJ2-1,SANDEQF
few,TRBV2,TRBJ1-4,ASSLDRDYGEKLF
.,TRBV7-6,TRBJ1-5,ASSAGTAAYQPQH
few,TRBV18,TRBJ1-5,ASSPAPDGPQH
.,TRBV5-4,TRBJ1-2,ASSFDSREYGYT
.,TRBV11-2,TRBJ1-1,ASSSPPF
.,TRBV4-3,TRBJ1-2,ASSPTQTGFYYGYT
few,TRBV7-2,TRBJ2-1,ASSDPSGGNEQF
.,TRBV14,TRBJ1-2,ASSQEWGYGYT
.,TRBV18,TRBJ1-3,ASSPGSGSGNTIY
few,TRBV6-5,TRBJ1-5,ASSYSGGPQH
.,TRBV7-6,TRBJ2-7,ASSSLDKGGEQY
.,TRBV27,TRBJ2-7,ASSSPGLGSYEQY
.,TRBV5-4,TRBJ2-7,ASSGDRGLVGEQY
few,TRBV7-9,TRBJ2-3,ASSPGTGMRTDTQY
.,TRBV5-6,TRBJ2-7,ASSPGSYEQY
.,TRBV21-1,TRBJ2-7,ASTHWEGFWYEQY
few,TRBV7-9,TRBJ2-5,ASGRGGEETQY
few,TRBV5-1,TRBJ1-1,ASSWGLRNTEAF
.,TRBV7-9,TRBJ1-4,ASSLLGEKLF
.,TRBV27,TRBJ2-3,ASSLGFGGRLTDTQY
.,TRBV5-1,TRBJ2-1,ASSLSQVRGIEQF
.,TRBV6-1,TRBJ2-3,ASSEAGGAGTQY
few,TRBV30,TRBJ1-5,AWGRQLNQPQH
few,TRBV7-2,TRBJ2-5,ASSRRGPQY
few,TRBV7-2,TRBJ1-2,ASSLGQGMSGYT
.,TRBV5-5,TRBJ2-2,ASSLPGTGELF
.,TRBV6-5,TRBJ1-2,ASIQTGQGKGYT
.,TRBV4-1,TRBJ2-5,ASSQGSAGGETQY
.,TRBV5-5,TRBJ2-3,ASSEEDTQY
few,TRBV15,TRBJ1-4,ATSYHTGGNEKLF
.,TRBV2,TRBJ1-3,ASLRQGSGNTIY
few,TRBV5-1,TRBJ2-5,ASSLTGVFEETQY
.,TRBV5-1,TRBJ2-3,ASSLGGGPSTDTQY
.,TRBV16,TRBJ2-3,ASLLRVTDTQY
.,TRBV28,TRBJ2-5,ASSRQSRQETQY
few,TRBV15,TRBJ1-2,ATSRAGRPYGYT
.,TRBV19,TRBJ2-7,ASTRGPFYEQY
few,TRBV15,TRBJ1-4,ATSLTRTVNEKLF
.,TRBV4-3,TRBJ2-5,ASSQGAGLWETQY
.,TRBV19,TRBJ1-4,ASSIGGRHTGKLF
.,TRBV28,TRBJ2-7,ASTPRAGQAPYEQY
.,TRBV2,TRBJ2-5,ASSEEQAGSETQY
few,TRBV5-1,TRBJ1-1,ASSLLQGKSEAF